This T cell receptor beta chain was identified during a study of blood T cell repertoires in COVID-19. Only in-frame clones appear in the TCRdb table, and some are missing; sequencing was by immunoSEQ multiplex PCR. The table lists roughly 520,000 clones, roughly 90% of them singletons. V lost 6 bases to trimming and J lost 1 base; unmatched junction nucleotides: 6. This CDR3 spans 15 amino acids. Looked up from germline, CDR1 is MNHEY and CDR2 is SVGAGI. Sequencing was performed on PBMCs or T cells enriched from blood (not recorded which). The clonotype was recovered from a woman in her thirties or forties who had recovered from COVID-19. The chain joins TRBV6-5 to TRBJ1-1; 9 positions match TRBD1. The CDR3 spells CASRRDRGRNTEAFF. DNA for the CDR3: TGTGCCAGCAGACGCGACAGGGGGAGGAACACTGAAGCTTTCTTT.